Below are 24 T cell receptor beta chains sequenced from a single sample in a study of T cell changes during pregnancy in multiple sclerosis. TCRdb keeps only in-frame clones here, not all; method: immunoSEQ multiplex PCR. Altogether around 69,000 clones are present, approximately 91% being singletons, with the ten largest covering approximately 1.5%. The material was peripheral blood, obtained in the third trimester of pregnancy. The source of these receptors is a female donor with multiple sclerosis, enrolled in a pregnancy study.

The rearrangement links TRBV10-1 to TRBJ1-6; 7 nucleotides align to TRBD1. V shed 4 bases, J shed 2 bases, and the junction held 5 bases outside the gene matches. There are 16 residues in the CDR3. The germline gives CDR1 WNHNN, CDR2 SYGVQD (reference sequence). CDR3 protein: CASSASTGTYNSPLHF. CDR3 DNA sequence: TGCGCCAGCAGTGCCTCGACAGGGACCTATAATTCACCCCTCCACTTT.

J is TRBJ2-3 and V is TRBV7-9, with 8 bases lining up with TRBD2. The CDR3 has 18 residues. Losses at the gene ends were 2 bases for V and 3 bases for J; bases not matched to a gene: 13. Per germline, CDR1 SEHNR and CDR2 FQNEAQ (reference sequence). Here the CDR3 DNA reads TGTGCCAGCAGCTTATCTTCTGTGGGCGGGGGGCCGACAGATACGCAGTATTTT. This sequence encodes CASSLSSVGGGPTDTQYF.

The chain has TRBV30 and TRBJ2-1; D is possibly TRBD1 (6 bases). Trimming left V 5 bases short and J 1 base short, with 18 bases between. The CDR3 sequence is 16 residues long. The germline CDR1 and CDR2 sequences are GTSNPN and SVGIG (reference sequence). This CDR3 reads CAWGAPRGRSYNEQFF. Written as DNA, the CDR3 is TGTGCCTGGGGGGCCCCCAGGGGAAGGTCCTACAATGAGCAGTTCTTC.

This chain joins TRBV6-5 and TRBJ1-2; D unclear. The CDR3 spans 14 residues. Trimming pared 2 bases from V and 2 bases from J, leaving 9 bases between. Germline values: CDR1 MNHEY, CDR2 SVGAGI. The CDR3 is CASSYNQINYGYTF. CDR3 nucleotides: TGTGCCAGCAGTTACAATCAGATAAACTATGGCTACACCTTC.

This chain uses TRBV6-5 with TRBJ1-3; D uncertain. Trimming took 1 base from V and 2 from J, leaving 9 bases between them. The germline V gene encodes CDR1 MNHEY and CDR2 SVGAGI. There are 15 residues in the CDR3. The CDR3 is CASSYYGPPGNTIYF. CDR3 sequence (DNA): TGTGCCAGCAGTTACTATGGGCCTCCTGGAAACACCATATATTTT.

The chain combines TRBV5-4 with TRBJ2-1, with a possible D match to TRBD1 (5 bases). The CDR3 spans 15 residues. Germline V gives CDR1 SGHNT, CDR2 YYREEE (reference sequence). Trimming removed 4 bases at V and 4 bases at J, with 15 bases between. The CDR3 nucleotides are TGTGCCAGCAGCGATTACAGGCAACCTTACAATGAGCAGTTCTTC. As protein: CASSDYRQPYNEQFF.

Here the CDR3 DNA reads TGTGCCAGCAGTTCCCCGGACAGGGCTGGAAACACCATATATTTT. The encoded protein is CASSSPDRAGNTIYF. The gene calls are TRBV2 and TRBJ1-3, with 8 bases lining up with TRBD1. The V segment lost 5 bases and the J segment 2 bases; nucleotides outside the gene matches: 5. The CDR3 length is 15 residues. Germline V lookup: CDR1 SNHLY, CDR2 FYNNEI.

The CDR3 DNA is TGCAGCGTTAGGGGAGGGATCAGCCTATTCTACGAGCAGTACTTC. Amino acids: CSVRGGISLFYEQYF. The V call is TRBV29-1, the J call TRBJ2-7; the match to TRBD2 covers 7 bases. CDR1 and CDR2 (germline): SQVTM, ANQGSEA. This CDR3 is built from 15 residues. J lost 3 bases, V lost 5 bases, and 13 bases had no gene match.

DNA for the CDR3: TGTGCCAGCAGTTACTCTGGGGAGGGTCACTATGGCTACACCTTC. Translation gives CASSYSGEGHYGYTF. V and J are TRBV6-5 and TRBJ1-2; D remains unclear. Per the germline V gene, CDR1 is MNHEY and CDR2 is SVGAGI. This CDR3 has 15 residues. Trimming cost V 0 bases and J 3 bases, with 11 bases left between them.

V usage is TRBV2 and J usage is TRBJ2-7, with 10 bases lining up with TRBD1. CDR1 and CDR2 (germline): SNHLY, FYNNEI. Trimming cost V 6 bases and J 6 bases; bases outside gene matches: 8. This CDR3 has 14 amino acids. In nucleotides, the CDR3 is TGTGCCAGCAGCCTGAGACAGGGGGCATCCGAGCAGTACTTC. It specifies CASSLRQGASEQYF.

The rearrangement links TRBV7-9 to TRBJ2-5; a weak D match, TRBD2 (5 bases). The length of the CDR3 is 13 residues. V lost 3 bases and J 3 bases, leaving 8 bases between the germline ends. CDR1 is SEHNR and CDR2 is FQNEAQ in the germline V gene (reference sequence). In DNA, the CDR3 is TGTGCCAGCAGCTTTCGGGGTAAAGAGACCCAGTACTTC. This codes for CASSFRGKETQYF.

This rearrangement joins TRBV5-4 to TRBJ1-1; the match to TRBD1 covers 11 bases. J lost 5 bases, V lost 4 bases, and 10 bases had no gene match. Germline V gene sequence: CDR1 SGHNT, CDR2 YYREEE (reference sequence). The CDR3 covers 16 residues. Written as DNA, the CDR3 is TGTGCCAGCAGCGCCCGGGACAGGGGGAGAGGGACTGAAGCTTTCTTT. Amino acids: CASSARDRGRGTEAFF.

The chain is built from TRBV5-6 and TRBJ2-7, with D possibly being TRBD2 (5 bases). From germline, CDR1 is SGHDT and CDR2 YYEEEE. V lost 4 bases and J lost 7, with 21 bases in between. The CDR3 has 15 amino acids. The CDR3 here is CASSLPSGTLEEQYF. The CDR3, as DNA: TGTGCCAGCAGCCTACCCTCGGGAACATTAGAAGAGCAGTACTTC.

J is TRBJ1-2 and V is TRBV11-2; 10 bases agree with TRBD1. Germline V lookup: CDR1 SGHAT, CDR2 FQNNGV. The CDR3 contains 16 residues. V shed 0 bases and J 4 bases; nucleotides not matched to a gene: 5. CDR3 region: CASSLDGGTGVYGYTF. The CDR3 DNA sequence: TGTGCCAGCAGCTTAGATGGCGGGACAGGGGTCTATGGCTACACCTTC. Full variable domain (outside the CDR3, taken from reference TRBV11-2 and TRBJ1-2): EAGVAQSPRYKIIEKRQSVAFWCNPISGHATLYWYQQILGQGPKLLIQFQNNGVVDDSQLPKDRFSAERLKGVDSTLKIQPAKLEDSAVYLCASSLDGGTGVYGYTFGSGTRLTVV.

The chain employs TRBV5-1 and TRBJ1-2; 7 nucleotides align to TRBD1. The CDR3 totals 14 residues. J gave up 3 bases and V 3 bases, and 5 bases lay outside the gene matches. CDR1 and CDR2 (germline): SGHRS, YFSETQ. CDR3: CASSSTGSDYGYTF. Written as DNA, the CDR3 is TGCGCCAGCAGCTCGACAGGGAGCGACTATGGCTACACCTTC.

The chain recombines TRBV19 with TRBJ2-7, with TRBD1 as a possible D gene (5 bases). The CDR3 length is 13 residues. V gave up 2 bases and J gave up 3 bases, with 8 bases separating them. Germline CDR1 LNHDA, CDR2 SQIVND (reference sequence). CDR3 amino acids: CASSIRGFYEQYF. Here the CDR3 DNA reads TGTGCCAGTAGTATAAGGGGTTTCTACGAGCAGTACTTC.

The chain uses TRBV19 and TRBJ1-1, with D possibly TRBD1 on 6 matching bases. From germline, CDR1 is LNHDA and CDR2 SQIVND (reference sequence). The CDR3 is 12 amino acids. The V and J ends lost 4 bases and 5 bases respectively, with 8 bases between them. The CDR3 sequence: CASSNRETEAFF. In nucleotides, the CDR3 is TGTGCCAGTAGTAACAGGGAAACTGAAGCTTTCTTT.

The chain combines TRBV5-1 with TRBJ2-5, with a possible D match to TRBD1 (8 bases). CDR1 is SGHRS, CDR2 YFSETQ, per germline. V was cut by 3 bases and J by 1 base, with 19 bases left in between. This CDR3 has 17 residues. The CDR3 region is CASSSHTGGDLQETQYF. Here the CDR3 DNA reads TGCGCCAGCAGCTCACACACAGGGGGGGACCTCCAAGAGACCCAGTACTTC.

The rearrangement joins TRBV15 to TRBJ2-7; D is unclear. This CDR3 comprises 13 residues. CDR1 and CDR2 from the germline V gene are LNHNV and YYDKDF (reference sequence). The V end lost 5 bases, the J end lost 3 bases, and 11 bases lay between the germline ends. The DNA for the CDR3 is TGTGCCACCAGCCGCCCAGGTCACTACGAGCAGTACTTC. Translated: CATSRPGHYEQYF.

V and J are TRBV30 and TRBJ2-7; a weak D match, TRBD1 (6 bases). V lost 1 base to trimming and J lost 7 bases, with 8 bases between them. The CDR3 extends over 11 amino acids. The germline V gene encodes CDR1 GTSNPN and CDR2 SVGIG (reference sequence). CDR3 in amino acids: CAWSAQGEQYF. In nucleotides, the CDR3 is TGTGCCTGGAGTGCCCAGGGGGAGCAGTACTTC.

The V call is TRBV5-4, the J call TRBJ1-6; unclear D gene. The germline V and J ends were trimmed by 2 bases and 0 bases, with 12 bases remaining between them. The length of the CDR3 is 17 residues. CDR1 SGHNT and CDR2 YYREEE come from the germline V gene (reference sequence). In nucleotides, the CDR3 is TGTGCCAGCAGCTTTAGATTCCGGGACTCCTATAATTCACCCCTCCACTTT. As protein: CASSFRFRDSYNSPLHF.

The V call is TRBV4-3, the J call TRBJ1-2; the D gene is possibly TRBD1 (5 bases). CDR1 LGHNA and CDR2 YSLEER come from the germline V gene. The CDR3 extends over 16 amino acids. V lost 0 bases, J lost 4 bases, and 15 bases lay in between. This chain's CDR3 is CASSQEYLWDFYGYTF. The CDR3 DNA is TGCGCCAGCAGCCAAGAATATCTTTGGGACTTCTATGGCTACACCTTC.

The rearrangement uses TRBV9 and TRBJ2-3; TRBD1 agrees at 9 bases. Germline V CDR1 and CDR2: SGDLS, YYNGEE. The CDR3 is 16 residues long. After removal of 4 bases from V and 1 base from J, the junction contained 7 bases not matched to a gene. CDR3 in DNA: TGTGCCAGCAGCCAGGGGACAGGGTCGGGCACAGATACGCAGTATTTT. It yields the protein CASSQGTGSGTDTQYF.

This chain connects TRBV18 to TRBJ2-2, with a possible D match to TRBD2 (6 bases). The CDR3 has 16 residues. With 6 bases removed from V and 0 bases from J, the gap between germline ends came to 14 bases. CDR1 and CDR2 (germline): KGHSH, LQKENI. The CDR3 here is CASSRGGNANTGELFF. The CDR3 DNA reads TGTGCCAGCTCTCGCGGCGGGAACGCGAACACCGGGGAGCTGTTTTTT.